The 17 T cell receptor beta chains presented below share a single source sample, sequenced in a study of blood T cell repertoires in COVID-19. Sequenced by immunoSEQ multiplex PCR; TCRdb stores in-frame clones only, minus some. Among just over 150,000 clones listed, roughly nine tenths were seen once. Specimen: peripheral blood. All receptors derive from a woman between 35 and 50 years old with acute or convalescent COVID-19.

This clone was seen a single time. The chain joins TRBV18 to TRBJ2-7, with 8 bases lining up with TRBD1. This CDR3 contains 15 residues. From germline, CDR1 is KGHSH and CDR2 LQKENI. V lost 2 bases to trimming and J lost 1 base; unmatched junction nucleotides: 4. CDR3 bases: TGTGCCAGCTCACCATTGGGACAGGATTCCTACGAGCAGTACTTC. Its protein product is CASSPLGQDSYEQYF.

The chain couples TRBV15 to TRBJ1-2, with D perhaps TRBD1 (5 bases). Germline V CDR1 and CDR2: LNHNV, YYDKDF (reference sequence). The CDR3 has 14 amino acids. The germline V and J ends were trimmed by 0 bases and 3 bases, with 8 bases remaining between them. The CDR3 region has the DNA TGTGCCACCAGCAGAGATCGGACATACTATGGCTACACCTTC. Amino acid sequence: CATSRDRTYYGYTF.

The genes are TRBV15 and TRBJ1-5; the D gene is possibly TRBD1 (6 bases). This CDR3 contains 18 residues. Germline V gene data show CDR1 as LNHNV and CDR2 as YYDKDF (reference sequence). Between the trimmed V and J ends, which lost 1 base and 1 base, there was a span of 17 bases. The CDR3 nucleotides are TGTGCCACCAGCAGAGGTTTACAGGGAATCCGGAGCAATCAGCCCCAGCATTTT. As protein: CATSRGLQGIRSNQPQHF.

The rearrangement joins TRBV30 to TRBJ1-2; a possible D gene is TRBD1 (6 bases). This CDR3 is 12 amino acids long. The ends were cut back, 4 bases at V and 4 bases at J, with 10 bases in the middle. Germline V gene sequence: CDR1 GTSNPN, CDR2 SVGIG (reference sequence). The CDR3 loop is CAWTGDAYGYTF. The CDR3 DNA sequence: TGTGCCTGGACAGGGGACGCCTATGGCTACACCTTC.

This clone has just one count. V gene TRBV30 combines with J gene TRBJ1-1; 7 bases fit TRBD1. Germline V gene sequence: CDR1 GTSNPN, CDR2 SVGIG (reference sequence). CDR3 length equals 13 residues. With V trimmed by 3 bases and J by 3 bases, 4 bases remained unmatched. DNA of the CDR3: TGTGCCTGGAGCCAGGGGGACCACACTGAAGCTTTCTTT. This gives the protein CAWSQGDHTEAFF.

The J gene is TRBJ2-5, the V gene TRBV5-1; maybe TRBD2 (6 bases). V was clipped by 0 bases and J by 1 base, with 10 bases between them. Per the germline V gene, CDR1 is SGHRS and CDR2 is YFSETQ. The CDR3 extends over 15 amino acids. In nucleotides, the CDR3 is TGCGCCAGCAGCTTGGCCGGGGGTACCCAAGAGACCCAGTACTTC. Protein sequence: CASSLAGGTQETQYF.

This sequence joins TRBV28 and TRBJ2-7; the D is unclear. The germline V gene encodes CDR1 MDHEN and CDR2 SYDVKM. The CDR3 has 15 residues. Trimming removed 2 bases at V and 0 bases at J, with 11 bases between. The CDR3, as DNA: TGTGCCAGCAGTTTAATCGGGTCCCTCTCCTACGAGCAGTACTTC. This encodes CASSLIGSLSYEQYF.

CDR3 region: CASSLRRTDTQYF. The CDR3 DNA follows: TGTGCCAGCAGCTTACGTCGCACAGATACGCAGTATTTT. This sequence joins TRBV7-2 and TRBJ2-3, with D uncertain. The CDR3 sequence is 13 residues long. Germline V gene lookup returns CDR1 SGHTA and CDR2 FQGNSA. V lost 2 bases, J lost 1 base, and 4 bases lay in between.

This chain connects TRBV6-5 to TRBJ1-1; TRBD1 matches at 11 bases. The CDR3 is made up of 13 amino acids. From germline, CDR1 is MNHEY and CDR2 SVGAGI. Trimming at V came to 2 bases and at J to 7 bases, leaving 0 bases not matched to a gene. CDR3 loop: CASSYGTGGEAFF. The CDR3 DNA is TGTGCCAGCAGTTACGGGACAGGGGGTGAAGCTTTCTTT.

The CDR3 coding sequence is TGTGCCAGCAGCCCAGCCCGTGCGGCAGCCCTTGACTACGAGCAGTACTTC. Translating gives CASSPARAAALDYEQYF. V and J are TRBV27 and TRBJ2-7, with D unclear. The CDR3 has 17 amino acids. Germline lookup yields CDR1 MNHEY and CDR2 SMNVEV (reference sequence). V lost 6 bases and J 3 bases, leaving 24 bases between the germline ends.

The J gene is TRBJ2-3, the V gene TRBV4-1, with TRBD2 matching over 8 bases. With 1 base clipped from V and 1 base from J, the junction kept 4 bases outside the gene matches. This CDR3 is built from 16 residues. Looked up from germline, CDR1 is MGHRA and CDR2 is YSYEKL. The CDR3 sequence: CASSQAGGGGTDTQYF. As DNA, the CDR3 is TGCGCCAGCAGCCAAGCCGGGGGGGGCGGCACAGATACGCAGTATTTT.

V and J are TRBV18 and TRBJ2-7, with D possibly TRBD1 on 5 matching bases. CDR1 and CDR2 from the germline V gene are KGHSH and LQKENI. The CDR3 spans 14 residues. V was trimmed by 3 bases and J by 5 bases, leaving 14 bases between them. The CDR3 loop reads CASSPVRAVHEQYF. The CDR3 DNA reads TGTGCCAGCTCACCGGTCAGGGCGGTCCACGAGCAGTACTTC.

The V and J genes are TRBV7-8 and TRBJ1-4; TRBD1 is a possible D gene (6 bases). The CDR3 extends over 16 amino acids. Germline values: CDR1 SGHVS, CDR2 FQNEAQ. V dropped 6 bases and J dropped 3 bases, with 17 bases sitting between them. CDR3 nucleotide sequence: TGTGCCAGCAGGCTAGATTGGGGGCTAGCTAATGAAAAACTGTTTTTT. It is translated as CASRLDWGLANEKLFF.

The rearrangement uses TRBV7-9 and TRBJ1-1; D possibly corresponds to TRBD1 (5 bases). There are 13 residues in the CDR3. The ends were cut back, 4 bases at V and 1 base at J, with 7 bases in the middle. From germline, CDR1 is SEHNR and CDR2 FQNEAQ (reference sequence). For the CDR3, the DNA is TGTGCCAGCAGCTCAGGACAGAACACTGAAGCTTTCTTT. This gives the protein CASSSGQNTEAFF.

V gene TRBV27 combines with J gene TRBJ2-2, with 8 bases that match TRBD1. Losses at the gene ends were 2 bases for V and 2 bases for J; bases not matched to a gene: 10. The CDR3 runs 18 residues. The germline V gene has CDR1 MNHEY and CDR2 SMNVEV (reference sequence). The CDR3 DNA reads as TGTGCCAGCAGTTTAGGGTTGGAGACAGGGGTTAACACCGGGGAGCTGTTTTTT. Amino acids: CASSLGLETGVNTGELFF.

The chain combines TRBV2 with TRBJ2-1, with a possible D match to TRBD1 (6 bases). Trimming took 9 bases from V and 6 from J, leaving 15 bases between them. Per the germline V gene, CDR1 is SNHLY and CDR2 is FYNNEI. CDR3 size: 13 residues. For the CDR3, the DNA is TGTGCCAGGCTTCAACAGGGATCCAATGAGCAGTTCTTC. Translation gives CARLQQGSNEQFF.

The J gene is TRBJ1-5, the V gene TRBV7-9; no clear D gene. The CDR3 length is 14 residues. The V end lost 4 bases, the J end lost 5 bases, and 12 bases lay between the germline ends. The germline gives CDR1 SEHNR, CDR2 FQNEAQ (reference sequence). CDR3 residues: CASSSGSRDQPQHF. The CDR3 nucleotides read TGTGCCAGCAGCTCCGGGAGCAGAGATCAGCCCCAGCATTTT.